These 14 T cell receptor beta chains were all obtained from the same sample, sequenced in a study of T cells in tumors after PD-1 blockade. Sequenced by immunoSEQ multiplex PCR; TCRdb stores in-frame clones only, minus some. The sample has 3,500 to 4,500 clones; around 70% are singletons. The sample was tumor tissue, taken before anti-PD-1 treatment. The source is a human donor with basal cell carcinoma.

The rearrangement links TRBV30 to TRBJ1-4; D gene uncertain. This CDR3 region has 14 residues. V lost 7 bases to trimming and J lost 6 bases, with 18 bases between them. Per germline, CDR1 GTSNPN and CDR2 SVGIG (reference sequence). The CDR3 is CAFKRVSPDEKLFF. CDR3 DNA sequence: TGTGCCTTTAAAAGGGTATCCCCTGATGAAAAACTGTTTTTT.

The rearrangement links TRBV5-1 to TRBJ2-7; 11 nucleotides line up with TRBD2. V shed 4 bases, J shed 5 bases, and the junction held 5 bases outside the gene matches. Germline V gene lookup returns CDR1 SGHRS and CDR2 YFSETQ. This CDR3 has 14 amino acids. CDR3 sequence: CASSPASGRNEQYF. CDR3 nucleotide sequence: TGCGCCAGCAGCCCCGCTAGCGGGAGGAACGAGCAGTACTTC.

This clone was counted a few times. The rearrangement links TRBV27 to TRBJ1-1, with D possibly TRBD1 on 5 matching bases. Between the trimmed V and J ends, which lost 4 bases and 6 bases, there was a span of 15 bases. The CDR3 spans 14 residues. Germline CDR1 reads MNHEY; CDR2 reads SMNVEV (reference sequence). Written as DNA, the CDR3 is TGTGCCAGCAGTTCTGGAGACAGTTGGTCTGAAGCTTTCTTT. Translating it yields CASSSGDSWSEAFF.

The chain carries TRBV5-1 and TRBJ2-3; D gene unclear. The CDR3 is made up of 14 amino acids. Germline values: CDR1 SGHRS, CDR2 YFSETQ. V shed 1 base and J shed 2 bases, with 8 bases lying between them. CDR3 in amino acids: CASSLRQATDTQYF. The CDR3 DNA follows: TGCGCCAGCAGCTTGAGACAAGCCACAGATACGCAGTATTTT.

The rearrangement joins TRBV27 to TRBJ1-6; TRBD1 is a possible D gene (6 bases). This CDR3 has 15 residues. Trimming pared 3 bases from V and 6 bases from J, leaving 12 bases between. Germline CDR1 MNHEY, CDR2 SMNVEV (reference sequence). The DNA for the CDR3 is TGTGCCAGCAGTTTCACCAGGGGTTTTAATTCACCCCTCCACTTT. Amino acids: CASSFTRGFNSPLHF.

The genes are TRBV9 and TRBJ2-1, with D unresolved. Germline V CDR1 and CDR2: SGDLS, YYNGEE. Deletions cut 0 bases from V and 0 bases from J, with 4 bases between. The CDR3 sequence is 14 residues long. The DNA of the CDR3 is TGTGCCAGCAGCGTAGACTTCTCCTACAATGAGCAGTTCTTC. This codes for CASSVDFSYNEQFF.

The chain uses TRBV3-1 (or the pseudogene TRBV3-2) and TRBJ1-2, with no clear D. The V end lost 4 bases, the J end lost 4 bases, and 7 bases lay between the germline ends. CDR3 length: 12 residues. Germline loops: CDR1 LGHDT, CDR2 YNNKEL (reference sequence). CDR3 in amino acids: CASSPASYGYTF. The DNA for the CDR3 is TGTGCCAGCAGCCCAGCCAGCTATGGCTACACCTTC.

CDR3 coding DNA: TGTGCCAGCAGCCTTCGGGGTGAGACCCAGTACTTC. It codes for CASSLRGETQYF. V is TRBV3-1 (or the pseudogene TRBV3-2) and J is TRBJ2-5, with D possibly TRBD2 on 5 matching bases. Deletions cut 4 bases from V and 5 bases from J, with 8 bases between. The CDR3 spans 12 residues. Looked up from germline, CDR1 is LGHDT and CDR2 is YNNKEL (reference sequence).

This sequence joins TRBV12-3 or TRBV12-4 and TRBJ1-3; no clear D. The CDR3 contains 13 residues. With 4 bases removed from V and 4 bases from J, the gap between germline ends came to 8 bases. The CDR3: CASSSSGGNTIYF. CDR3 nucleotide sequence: TGTGCCAGCAGTTCCTCAGGAGGAAACACCATATATTTT.

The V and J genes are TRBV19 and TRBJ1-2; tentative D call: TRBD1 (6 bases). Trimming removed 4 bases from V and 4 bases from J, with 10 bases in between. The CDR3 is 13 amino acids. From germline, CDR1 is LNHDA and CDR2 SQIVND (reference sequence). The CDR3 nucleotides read TGTGCCAGTAGTAAAACAGGGTCCTATGGCTACACCTTC. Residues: CASSKTGSYGYTF.

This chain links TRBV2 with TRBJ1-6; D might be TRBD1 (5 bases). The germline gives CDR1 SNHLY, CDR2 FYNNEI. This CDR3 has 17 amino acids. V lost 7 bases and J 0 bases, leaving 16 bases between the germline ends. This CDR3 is CASTRGPPSSYNSPLHF. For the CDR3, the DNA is TGTGCCAGCACTAGGGGACCGCCTAGCTCCTATAATTCACCCCTCCACTTT.

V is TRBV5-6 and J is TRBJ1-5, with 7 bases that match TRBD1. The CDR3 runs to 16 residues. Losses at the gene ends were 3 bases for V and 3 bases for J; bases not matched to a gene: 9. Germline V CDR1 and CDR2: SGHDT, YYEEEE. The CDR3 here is CASSSSSGTDNQPQHF. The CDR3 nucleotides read TGTGCCAGCAGCTCTAGTTCCGGGACAGACAATCAGCCCCAGCATTTT. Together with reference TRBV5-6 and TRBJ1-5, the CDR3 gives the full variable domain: DAGVTQSPTHLIKTRGQQVTLRCSPKSGHDTVSWYQQALGQGPQFIFQYYEEEERQRGNFPDRFSGHQFPNYSSELNVNALLLGDSALYLCASSSSSGTDNQPQHFGDGTRLSIL.

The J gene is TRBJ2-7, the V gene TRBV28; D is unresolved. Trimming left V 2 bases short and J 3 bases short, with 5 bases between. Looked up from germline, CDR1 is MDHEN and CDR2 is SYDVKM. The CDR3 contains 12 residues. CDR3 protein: CASSLRNYEQYF. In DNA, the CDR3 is TGTGCCAGCAGTTTACGCAACTACGAGCAGTACTTC.

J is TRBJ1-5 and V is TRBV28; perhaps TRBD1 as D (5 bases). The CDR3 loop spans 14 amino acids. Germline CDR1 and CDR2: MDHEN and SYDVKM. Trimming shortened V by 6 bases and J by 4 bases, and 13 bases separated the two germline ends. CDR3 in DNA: TGTGCCAGCAGCCTCGGCGCAGGGAATCAGCCCCAGCATTTT. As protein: CASSLGAGNQPQHF.